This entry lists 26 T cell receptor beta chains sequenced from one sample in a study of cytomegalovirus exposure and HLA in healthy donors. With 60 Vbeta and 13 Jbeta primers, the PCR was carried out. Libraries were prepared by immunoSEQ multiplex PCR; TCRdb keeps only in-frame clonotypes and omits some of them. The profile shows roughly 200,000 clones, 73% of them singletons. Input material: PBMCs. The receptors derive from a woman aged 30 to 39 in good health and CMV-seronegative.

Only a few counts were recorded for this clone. The CDR3 protein is CAWSKAPHNSPLHF. The CDR3 DNA follows: TGTGCCTGGAGTAAAGCCCCTCATAATTCACCCCTCCACTTT. J is TRBJ1-6 and V is TRBV30; no reliable D call. CDR1 GTSNPN and CDR2 SVGIG come from the germline V gene (reference sequence). The CDR3 is 14 amino acids. With 2 bases removed from V and 5 bases from J, the gap between germline ends came to 10 bases.

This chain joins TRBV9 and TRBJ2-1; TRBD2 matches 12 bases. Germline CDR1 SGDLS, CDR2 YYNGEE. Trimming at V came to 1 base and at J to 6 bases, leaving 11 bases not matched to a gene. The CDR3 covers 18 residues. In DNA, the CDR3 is TGTGCCAGCAGCGTATTTTCTAGCGGGAGGGCCTTAGGCAATGAGCAGTTCTTC. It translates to CASSVFSSGRALGNEQFF.

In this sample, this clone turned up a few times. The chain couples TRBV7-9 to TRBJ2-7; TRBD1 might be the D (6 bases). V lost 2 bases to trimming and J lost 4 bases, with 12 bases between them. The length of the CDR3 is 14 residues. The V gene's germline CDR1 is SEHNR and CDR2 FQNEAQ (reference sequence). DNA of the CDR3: TGTGCCAGCAGCTTAATTGGGGGCACATACGAGCAGTACTTC. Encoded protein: CASSLIGGTYEQYF.

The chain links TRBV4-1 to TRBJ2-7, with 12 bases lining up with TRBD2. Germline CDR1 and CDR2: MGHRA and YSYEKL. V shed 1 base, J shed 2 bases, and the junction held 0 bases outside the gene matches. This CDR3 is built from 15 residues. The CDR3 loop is CASSQGLAGAYEQYF. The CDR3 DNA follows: TGCGCCAGCAGCCAAGGACTAGCGGGGGCCTACGAGCAGTACTTC.

This CDR3 is CASSQAMRENTEAFF. CDR3 nucleotide sequence: TGCGCCAGCAGCCAAGCAATGAGGGAGAACACTGAAGCTTTCTTT. The chain recombines TRBV4-1 with TRBJ1-1; D uncertain. There are 15 residues in the CDR3. The V end lost 1 base, the J end lost 1 base, and 10 bases lay between the germline ends. Looked up from germline, CDR1 is MGHRA and CDR2 is YSYEKL.

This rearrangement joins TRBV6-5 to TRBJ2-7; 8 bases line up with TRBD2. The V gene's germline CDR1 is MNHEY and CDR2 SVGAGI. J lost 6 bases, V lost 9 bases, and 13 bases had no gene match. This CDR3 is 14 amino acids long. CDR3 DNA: TGTGCCAGTCGACGAGGAATCGGACTAGCCGAGCAGTACTTC. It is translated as CASRRGIGLAEQYF.

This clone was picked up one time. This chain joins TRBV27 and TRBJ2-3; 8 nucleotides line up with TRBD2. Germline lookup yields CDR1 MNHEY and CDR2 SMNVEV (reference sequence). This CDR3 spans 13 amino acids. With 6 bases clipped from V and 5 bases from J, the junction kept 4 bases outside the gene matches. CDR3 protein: CASSLLAGDTQYF. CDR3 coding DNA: TGTGCCAGCAGCCTCCTAGCGGGAGATACGCAGTATTTT.

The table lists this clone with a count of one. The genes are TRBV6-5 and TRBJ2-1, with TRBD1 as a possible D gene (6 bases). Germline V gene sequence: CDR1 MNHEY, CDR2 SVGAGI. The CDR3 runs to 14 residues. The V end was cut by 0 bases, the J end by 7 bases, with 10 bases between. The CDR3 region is CASSYSGARNEQFF. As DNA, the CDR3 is TGTGCCAGCAGTTACTCGGGGGCGCGGAATGAGCAGTTCTTC.

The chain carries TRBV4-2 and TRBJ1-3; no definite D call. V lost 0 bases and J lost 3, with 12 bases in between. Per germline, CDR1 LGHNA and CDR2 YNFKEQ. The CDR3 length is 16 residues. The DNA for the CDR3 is TGTGCCAGCAGCCAAGATCGGACTTTGAATGGAAACACCATATATTTT. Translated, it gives CASSQDRTLNGNTIYF.

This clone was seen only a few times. The DNA of the CDR3 is TGTGCCAGCAGTTTGGCAGGGTCGAGGGAAAAACTGTTTTTT. Residues: CASSLAGSREKLFF. The V gene is TRBV28, the J gene TRBJ1-4, with D maybe TRBD1 (5 bases). Germline values: CDR1 MDHEN, CDR2 SYDVKM. V gave up 3 bases and J gave up 8 bases, with 13 bases separating them. The CDR3 runs 14 residues.

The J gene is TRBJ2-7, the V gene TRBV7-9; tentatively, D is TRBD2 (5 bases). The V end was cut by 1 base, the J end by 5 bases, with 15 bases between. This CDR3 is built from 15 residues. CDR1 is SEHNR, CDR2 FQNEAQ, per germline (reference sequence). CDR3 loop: CASSLVGGRGHEQYF. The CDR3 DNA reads TGTGCCAGCAGCTTAGTCGGCGGGCGAGGGCACGAGCAGTACTTC.

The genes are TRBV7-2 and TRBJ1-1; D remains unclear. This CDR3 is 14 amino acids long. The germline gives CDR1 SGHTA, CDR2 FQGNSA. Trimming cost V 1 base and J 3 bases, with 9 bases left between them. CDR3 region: CASSLVAVHTEAFF. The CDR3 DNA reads TGTGCCAGCAGCTTAGTGGCGGTACACACTGAAGCTTTCTTT. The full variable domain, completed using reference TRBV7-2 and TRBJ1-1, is GAGVSQSPSNKVTEKGKDVELRCDPISGHTALYWYRQSLGQGLEFLIYFQGNSAPDKSGLPSDRFSAERTGGSVSTLTIQRTQQEDSAVYLCASSLVAVHTEAFFGQGTRLTVV.

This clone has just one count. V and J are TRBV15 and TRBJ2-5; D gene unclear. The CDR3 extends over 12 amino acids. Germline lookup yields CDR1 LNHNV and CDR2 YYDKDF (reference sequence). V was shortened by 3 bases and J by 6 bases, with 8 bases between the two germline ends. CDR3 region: CATSSLLQTQYF. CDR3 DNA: TGTGCCACCAGCAGTCTCCTCCAGACCCAGTACTTC.

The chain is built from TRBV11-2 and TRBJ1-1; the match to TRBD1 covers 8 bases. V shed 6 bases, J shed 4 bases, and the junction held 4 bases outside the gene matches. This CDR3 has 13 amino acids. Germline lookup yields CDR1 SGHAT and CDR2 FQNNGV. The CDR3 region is CASSRQGTTEAFF. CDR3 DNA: TGTGCCAGCAGTAGACAGGGGACCACTGAAGCTTTCTTT.

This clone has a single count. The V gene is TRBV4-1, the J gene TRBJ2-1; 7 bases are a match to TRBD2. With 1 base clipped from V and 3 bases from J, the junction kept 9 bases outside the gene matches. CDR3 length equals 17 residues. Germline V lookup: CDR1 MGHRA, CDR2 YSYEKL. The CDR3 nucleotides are TGCGCCAGCAGCCAAGGATCCGGGGCGGGAGTCTACAATGAGCAGTTCTTC. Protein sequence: CASSQGSGAGVYNEQFF.

CDR3 in amino acids: CASSIGQLPSYEQYF. CDR3 nucleotides: TGTGCCAGTAGTATAGGTCAGTTACCGTCCTACGAGCAGTACTTC. The chain carries TRBV19 and TRBJ2-7, with D unclear. The length of the CDR3 is 15 residues. Trimming took off 1 base at V and 1 base at J, with 11 bases between the two ends. Germline CDR1 and CDR2: LNHDA and SQIVND (reference sequence).

The CDR3 region is CASSLIRGATYNEQFF. In DNA, the CDR3 is TGTGCCAGCAGCTTAATACGGGGGGCCACCTACAATGAGCAGTTCTTC. The chain combines TRBV7-9 with TRBJ2-1; a weak D match, TRBD2 (7 bases). This CDR3 has 16 amino acids. V shed 2 bases and J shed 2 bases, with 13 bases lying between them. In germline, CDR1 is SEHNR, CDR2 FQNEAQ (reference sequence).

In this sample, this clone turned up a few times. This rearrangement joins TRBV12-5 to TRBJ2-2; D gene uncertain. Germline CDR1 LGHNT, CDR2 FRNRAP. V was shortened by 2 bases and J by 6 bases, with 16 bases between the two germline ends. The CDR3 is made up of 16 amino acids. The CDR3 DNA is TGTGCTAGTGGTTTGCCCCTGAGACCCGGGTCCGGGGAGCTGTTTTTT. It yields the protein CASGLPLRPGSGELFF.

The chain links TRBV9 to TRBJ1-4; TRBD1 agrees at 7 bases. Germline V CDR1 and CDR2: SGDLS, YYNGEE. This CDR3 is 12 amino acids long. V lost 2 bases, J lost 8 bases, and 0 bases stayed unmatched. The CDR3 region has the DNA TGTGCCAGCAGCGTGACAGGGGAAAAACTGTTTTTT. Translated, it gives CASSVTGEKLFF.

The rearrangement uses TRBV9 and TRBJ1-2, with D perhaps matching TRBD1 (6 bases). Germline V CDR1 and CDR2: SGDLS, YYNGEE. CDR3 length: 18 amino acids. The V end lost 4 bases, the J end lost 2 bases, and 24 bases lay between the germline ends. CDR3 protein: CASSPTSPGTYANYGYTF. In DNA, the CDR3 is TGTGCCAGCAGCCCTACCTCTCCCGGGACATATGCCAACTATGGCTACACCTTC.

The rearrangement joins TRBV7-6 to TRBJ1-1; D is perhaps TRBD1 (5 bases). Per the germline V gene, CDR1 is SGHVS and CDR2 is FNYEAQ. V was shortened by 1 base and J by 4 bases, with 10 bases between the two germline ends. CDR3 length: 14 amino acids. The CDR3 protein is CASSLVGGGTEAFF. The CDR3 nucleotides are TGTGCCAGCAGCTTAGTGGGGGGAGGCACTGAAGCTTTCTTT.

The CDR3 region is CASSSGTSGRASDNEQFF. CDR3 nucleotide sequence: TGCGCCAGCAGCTCTGGGACTAGCGGGAGGGCCTCGGACAATGAGCAGTTCTTC. The chain employs TRBV5-1 and TRBJ2-1; 16 bases are a match to TRBD2. The V gene's germline CDR1 is SGHRS and CDR2 YFSETQ. V was clipped by 3 bases and J by 5 bases; unmatched bases: 8. The CDR3 is 18 residues long. Full variable domain (rest looked up from reference TRBV5-1 and TRBJ2-1): KAGVTQTPRYLIKTRGQQVTLSCSPISGHRSVSWYQQTPGQGLQFLFEYFSETQRNKGNFPGRFSGRQFSNSRSEMNVSTLELGDSALYLCASSSGTSGRASDNEQFFGPGTRLTVL.

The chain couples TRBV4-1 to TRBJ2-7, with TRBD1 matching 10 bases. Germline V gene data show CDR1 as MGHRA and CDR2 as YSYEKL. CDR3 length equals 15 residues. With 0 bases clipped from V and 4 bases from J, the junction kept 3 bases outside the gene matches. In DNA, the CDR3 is TGCGCCAGCAGCCAAGAGCCGGGACAGGGGTACGAGCAGTACTTC. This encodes CASSQEPGQGYEQYF.

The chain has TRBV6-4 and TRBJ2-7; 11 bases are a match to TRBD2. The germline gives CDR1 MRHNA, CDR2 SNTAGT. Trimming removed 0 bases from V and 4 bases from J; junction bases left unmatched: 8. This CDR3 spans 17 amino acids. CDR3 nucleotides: TGTGCCAGCAGTGACTCTCTTCCGGGACTAGCGGTGTACGAGCAGTACTTC. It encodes CASSDSLPGLAVYEQYF.

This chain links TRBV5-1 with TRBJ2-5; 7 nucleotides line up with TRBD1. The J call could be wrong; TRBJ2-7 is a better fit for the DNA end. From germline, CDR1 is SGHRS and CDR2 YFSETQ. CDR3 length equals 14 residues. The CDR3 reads CASSFRDSFYEQYF. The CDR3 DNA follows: TGCGCCAGCAGCTTCCGGGACAGTTTTTACGAGCAGTACTTC.

The CDR3 DNA sequence: TGTGCCGGCCCCCACTGGTCAACTAGAAATCGAGCCACCGGGGAGCTGTTTTTT. Protein: CAGPHWSTRNRATGELFF. The chain links TRBV30 to TRBJ2-2; tentatively, D is TRBD2 (5 bases). The CDR3 contains 18 residues. In germline, CDR1 is GTSNPN, CDR2 SVGIG (reference sequence). The V end lost 8 bases, the J end lost 4 bases, and 29 bases lay between the germline ends.